Shown below are 11 T cell receptor beta chains from a single sample sequenced in a study of cytomegalovirus exposure and HLA in healthy donors. The PCR made use of 60 Vbeta and 13 Jbeta primers. Profiled with immunoSEQ multiplex PCR; TCRdb holds only in-frame clones, not every one. The sample has 180,000 or so clones; under 85% are singletons. The material sequenced was PBMCs. The origin of the receptors is a female donor in good health and CMV-seronegative.

This sequence joins TRBV9 and TRBJ1-1; 7 bases map to TRBD1. This CDR3 comprises 17 residues. Trimming removed 0 bases from V and 3 bases from J; junction bases left unmatched: 11. Germline CDR1 reads SGDLS; CDR2 reads YYNGEE. The DNA of the CDR3 is TGTGCCAGCAGCGTAGCGGCAGGGGGTGATTGGGACACTGAAGCTTTCTTT. Translated, it gives CASSVAAGGDWDTEAFF.

This sequence joins TRBV6-5 and TRBJ2-5, with 13 nucleotides matching TRBD2. Matching the DNA end better, TRBJ2-7 makes the J call doubtful. Germline CDR1 and CDR2: MNHEY and SVGAGI. CDR3 length: 14 residues. The CDR3 DNA is TGTGCCAGCAGTCAAGGACTAGCGGGGGTCGAGCAGTACTTC. Protein product: CASSQGLAGVEQYF.

The chain recombines TRBV7-9 with TRBJ1-5, with a tentative D call TRBD1 (5 bases). CDR1 is SEHNR and CDR2 is FQNEAQ in the germline V gene (reference sequence). Trimming stripped 6 bases from V and 0 bases from J, with 12 bases between. The CDR3 spans 15 residues. The CDR3 DNA sequence: TGTGCCAGCAGTTCGGGACTGTATAGCAATCAGCCCCAGCATTTT. Translated, it gives CASSSGLYSNQPQHF.

This chain links TRBV5-8 with TRBJ2-2; D gene ambiguous. Trimming removed 4 bases from V and 1 base from J, with 11 bases in between. The CDR3 runs to 15 residues. Per germline, CDR1 SGHTS and CDR2 YDEGEE. Written as DNA, the CDR3 is TGTGCCAGCAGCCCCGGTTTGTGGAACACCGGGGAGCTGTTTTTT. Translation: CASSPGLWNTGELFF.

The chain carries TRBV7-3 and TRBJ2-7; D is possibly TRBD1 (5 bases). V was shortened by 9 bases and J by 4 bases, with 22 bases between the two germline ends. The germline CDR1 and CDR2 sequences are SGHTA and FQGTGA. This CDR3 has 15 amino acids. CDR3 region: CARGPVGLGSYEQYF. As DNA, the CDR3 is TGTGCCAGGGGGCCTGTTGGCCTCGGTTCTTACGAGCAGTACTTC.

The CDR3 region is CASSFGGGEEKTQYF. CDR3 nucleotide sequence: TGTGCCAGCAGCTTTGGAGGGGGGGAAGAAAAGACCCAGTACTTC. The chain links TRBV7-9 to TRBJ2-5; TRBD2 might be the D (7 bases). The V end was cut by 3 bases, the J end by 6 bases, with 17 bases between. This CDR3 spans 15 amino acids. CDR1 is SEHNR and CDR2 is FQNEAQ in the germline V gene (reference sequence).

The chain carries TRBV6-5 and TRBJ2-3, with 8 nucleotides matching TRBD2. This CDR3 comprises 16 residues. V lost 2 bases and J lost 7; bases outside the gene matches: 11. Germline CDR1 MNHEY, CDR2 SVGAGI. The CDR3 reads CASSYQGLDKRYTQYF. Written as DNA, the CDR3 is TGTGCCAGCAGTTACCAGGGACTAGACAAGCGCTATACGCAGTATTTT.

The V gene is TRBV15, the J gene TRBJ2-1; D possibly corresponds to TRBD2 (7 bases). V was pared by 0 bases and J by 6 bases, with 12 bases between. The CDR3 contains 15 residues. Germline CDR1 reads LNHNV; CDR2 reads YYDKDF (reference sequence). CDR3 nucleotides: TGTGCCACCAGCAGAGATCTCGGGGGGCCCAATGAGCAGTTCTTC. This sequence encodes CATSRDLGGPNEQFF.

This clone was detected only a few times. The chain uses TRBV27 and TRBJ1-6; D is perhaps TRBD1 (5 bases). The CDR3 length is 13 residues. Germline V gives CDR1 MNHEY, CDR2 SMNVEV (reference sequence). The V end was cut by 3 bases, the J end by 6 bases, with 6 bases between. CDR3 protein: CASSFRVNSPLHF. The CDR3 DNA sequence: TGTGCCAGCAGTTTCAGGGTTAATTCACCCCTCCACTTT.

There are a few counts of this clone. The V gene is TRBV6-1, the J gene TRBJ2-2, with 11 positions matching TRBD2. V was clipped by 8 bases and J by 3 bases; unmatched bases: 2. This CDR3 region has 14 residues. Germline V gene data show CDR1 as MNHNS and CDR2 as SASEGT. CDR3 in DNA: TGTGCCAGCCGACTAGCGGGACACACCGGGGAGCTGTTTTTT. The encoded protein is CASRLAGHTGELFF.

The V call is TRBV5-4, the J call TRBJ2-3; D gene ambiguous. Looked up from germline, CDR1 is SGHNT and CDR2 is YYREEE (reference sequence). This CDR3 has 16 amino acids. The V and J ends lost 4 bases and 2 bases respectively, with 17 bases between them. CDR3 residues: CASSPTAVGFTDTQYF. The CDR3 DNA is TGTGCCAGCAGCCCCACTGCGGTCGGCTTCACAGATACGCAGTATTTT. The entire variable domain, with the rest obtained from reference TRBV5-4 and TRBJ2-3, is as follows: ETGVTQSPTHLIKTRGQQVTLRCSSQSGHNTVSWYQQALGQGPQFIFQYYREEENGRGNFPPRFSGLQFPNYSSELNVNALELDDSALYLCASSPTAVGFTDTQYFGPGTRLTVL.